This TCR beta chain was captured by sequencing in a study of cytomegalovirus exposure and HLA in healthy donors. Note on this clone: Its target is unknown.

Germline V gene lookup returns CDR1 SGHVS and CDR2 FQNEAQ. This CDR3 has 14 residues. Trimming removed 5 bases at V and 4 bases at J, with 14 bases between. Use of 60 Vbeta and 13 Jbeta primers characterized the PCR. TCRdb's copy holds only in-frame clones and misses some; the assay was immunoSEQ multiplex PCR. The sample has some 220,000 clones; approximately 90% are singletons. Findings of the study overall: The records held CMV serostatus as the only immune exposure information. Previous analysis showed most TCR beta V segments were productive about 87% or about 30% of the time. Another analysis was done later, and it associated more than 15,000 TCR beta sequences with HLA alleles at 0.05 false discovery rate. Several of the most significant clusters were apparently associated with common viral pathogens in a later analysis.

The material sequenced was PBMCs. The receptor's source is a woman between 18 and 29 years old in good health and CMV-seronegative. V usage is TRBV7-8 and J usage is TRBJ1-1, with D possibly being TRBD1 (6 bases). As DNA, the CDR3 is TGTGCCAGCAGCCCCGGCCAGGGGATCACTGAAGCTTTCTTT. Amino acids: CASSPGQGITEAFF. The entire variable domain, with the rest obtained from reference TRBV7-8 and TRBJ1-1, is as follows: GAGVSQSPRYKVAKRGQDVALRCDPISGHVSLFWYQQALGQGPEFLTYFQNEAQLDKSGLPSDRFFAERPEGSVSTLKIQRTQQEDSAVYLCASSPGQGITEAFFGQGTRLTVV.